This T cell receptor beta chain was documented in a study of cytomegalovirus exposure and HLA in healthy donors. TCRdb's copy holds only in-frame clones and misses some; the assay was immunoSEQ multiplex PCR. The table has about 330,000 clones, 87% seen once. V lost 3 bases, J lost 0 bases, and 12 bases lay in between. Per germline, CDR1 SGDLS and CDR2 YYNGEE. This CDR3 comprises 15 residues. The V call is TRBV9, the J call TRBJ1-1, with D possibly matching TRBD1 (5 bases). The sequenced sample was PBMCs. The clonotype comes from a woman aged 25 to 39 in good health and CMV-seropositive. The CDR3 nucleotides read TGTGCCAGCAGCGCACAGGAGCTCGTGAACACTGAAGCTTTCTTT. It yields the protein CASSAQELVNTEAFF.